The 29 T cell receptor beta chains in this list originate from one sample, sequenced in a study of neurological immune-mediated disorders. One entry per CDR3 protein, called by TCRdb with MiXCR from the 5' RACE reads. The repertoire consists of about 58,000 distinct CDR3 sequences, with roughly 3.5% occurring once and the leading ten covering approximately 6.5%. Sequenced: PBMCs. The source is an older woman with multiple sclerosis.

This clonotype appeared many times. The rearrangement links TRBV9 to TRBJ2-7, with TRBD2 matching 8 bases. Germline V CDR1 and CDR2: SGDLS, YYNGEE. V shed 4 bases and J 4 bases; nucleotides not matched to a gene: 7. This CDR3 spans 14 amino acids. This chain's CDR3 is CASSPSGRNYEQYF. CDR3 coding DNA: TGTGCCAGCAGCCCCAGCGGGAGAAATTACGAGCAGTACTTC.

This clonotype was observed at least ten times. DNA for the CDR3: TGTGCCAGCAGGCAGGAGGGGAGCCTGGGCCACGAGCAGTACTTC. Protein sequence: CASRQEGSLGHEQYF. The V and J genes are TRBV28 and TRBJ2-7; D may be TRBD2 (6 bases). Germline V CDR1 and CDR2: MDHEN, SYDVKM. The CDR3 extends over 15 amino acids. The V and J ends lost 6 bases and 5 bases respectively, with 20 bases between them.

This clonotype was seen ten or more times. The V and J genes are TRBV28 and TRBJ1-2, with TRBD1 matching over 7 bases. Germline trimming cut 4 bases from V and 4 bases from J; bases unmatched to any gene: 12. This CDR3 is 16 amino acids long. Per germline, CDR1 MDHEN and CDR2 SYDVKM. The CDR3 is CASSSPGTASRYGYTF. Written as DNA, the CDR3 is TGTGCCAGCAGTTCACCCGGGACAGCATCTCGCTATGGCTACACCTTC.

This clonotype occurred many times. This chain joins TRBV12-3 or TRBV12-4 and TRBJ2-7; TRBD1 aligns across 7 bases. Trimming cost V 7 bases and J 2 bases; bases outside gene matches: 8. The CDR3 is 14 residues long. CDR3 sequence: CASTRTGGAYEQYF. The CDR3, as DNA: TGTGCCAGCACCCGGACAGGAGGAGCCTACGAGCAGTACTTC.

This clonotype was counted at least ten times. Here the CDR3 reads CASSLARQFDGYTF. For the CDR3, the DNA is TGCGCCAGCAGCTTGGCCCGACAGTTCGATGGCTACACCTTC. This chain uses TRBV5-1 with TRBJ1-2; possibly TRBD1 for D (5 bases). The CDR3 has 14 amino acids. The V gene's germline CDR1 is SGHRS and CDR2 YFSETQ. V lost 0 bases to trimming and J lost 6 bases, with 12 bases between them.

This clonotype was seen ten or more times. The chain recombines TRBV5-1 with TRBJ1-1; perhaps TRBD1 as D (5 bases). The ends were cut back, 5 bases at V and 2 bases at J, with 10 bases in the middle. CDR1 and CDR2 (germline): SGHRS, YFSETQ. CDR3 length: 13 amino acids. The CDR3 DNA reads TGCGCCAGCAGGGCGACAGCTAACACTGAAGCTTTCTTT. Amino acids: CASRATANTEAFF. Together with reference TRBV5-1 and TRBJ1-1, the CDR3 gives the full variable domain: KAGVTQTPRYLIKTRGQQVTLSCSPISGHRSVSWYQQTPGQGLQFLFEYFSETQRNKGNFPGRFSGRQFSNSRSEMNVSTLELGDSALYLCASRATANTEAFFGQGTRLTVV.

In its sample, this clonotype was seen many times. V usage is TRBV5-1 and J usage is TRBJ2-3, with D possibly TRBD2 on 6 matching bases. V shed 0 bases and J shed 5 bases, with 13 bases lying between them. The CDR3 totals 15 residues. Per the germline V gene, CDR1 is SGHRS and CDR2 is YFSETQ. CDR3: CASSLASRLGDTQYF. The CDR3 bases are TGCGCCAGCAGCTTGGCCTCTCGACTAGGAGATACGCAGTATTTT.

Many counts were recorded for this clonotype. This chain connects TRBV2 to TRBJ2-5; TRBD2 matches 10 bases. V shed 3 bases, J shed 6 bases, and the junction held 19 bases outside the gene matches. CDR3 length: 19 residues. Germline V gives CDR1 SNHLY, CDR2 FYNNEI. In nucleotides, the CDR3 is TGTGCCAGCAGTGATAGGGAACAGCGGGGGGGCCTCGCTGGGAAGACCCAGTACTTC. This gives the protein CASSDREQRGGLAGKTQYF.

The table lists this clonotype with many counts. The V and J genes are TRBV10-3 and TRBJ2-7, with D maybe TRBD1 (5 bases). The CDR3 contains 15 residues. Deletions cut 7 bases from V and 2 bases from J, with 18 bases between. The germline V gene encodes CDR1 ENHRY and CDR2 SYGVKD. The CDR3 loop reads CAINDRDSSTYEQYF. The CDR3 nucleotides are TGTGCCATCAATGATAGAGACAGTAGTACCTACGAGCAGTACTTC.

At least ten counts were recorded for this clonotype. V is TRBV10-3 and J is TRBJ1-1, with TRBD1 as a possible D gene (5 bases). Trimming stripped 8 bases from V and 1 base from J, with 8 bases between. This CDR3 has 12 amino acids. Looked up from germline, CDR1 is ENHRY and CDR2 is SYGVKD. The CDR3 DNA reads TGTGCCATCGGGGGGAGGAACACTGAAGCTTTCTTT. Residues: CAIGGRNTEAFF.

Ten or more counts support this clonotype. The V call is TRBV11-2, the J call TRBJ2-4; the D gene is possibly TRBD1 (6 bases). The CDR3 runs 14 residues. CDR1 and CDR2 from the germline V gene are SGHAT and FQNNGV. V was trimmed by 2 bases and J by 8 bases, leaving 13 bases between them. CDR3 nucleotide sequence: TGTGCCAGCAGCTTAAACAGGGATAGTGACATTCAGTACTTC. Amino acid sequence: CASSLNRDSDIQYF.

Comment on this clonotype: No conserved phenylalanine or tryptophan ends this CDR3, so it is likely a read error. The CDR3 DNA sequence: TGTGCAAGCAGACCTTTGACAGGAGCCAAAAAAATTCAGTACATC. Translated, it gives CASRPLTGAKKIQYI. This sequence joins TRBV12-3 or TRBV12-4 and TRBJ2-4, with D perhaps matching TRBD1 (6 bases). CDR3 length: 15 amino acids.

This clonotype has ten or more counts. The rearrangement uses TRBV7-2 and TRBJ2-7; TRBD1 agrees at 8 bases. V shed 5 bases and J 4 bases; nucleotides not matched to a gene: 7. The CDR3 has 14 residues. CDR1 and CDR2 (germline): SGHTA, FQGNSA. This CDR3 is CASSPGTGRYEQYF. Here the CDR3 DNA reads TGTGCCAGCAGCCCCGGGACAGGAAGGTACGAGCAGTACTTC.

This clonotype was detected ten times or more. This rearrangement joins TRBV5-1 to TRBJ2-7; 9 bases fit TRBD1. The germline V gene has CDR1 SGHRS and CDR2 YFSETQ. There are 13 residues in the CDR3. Losses at the gene ends were 5 bases for V and 7 bases for J; bases not matched to a gene: 7. The CDR3 loop is CASRGQGGLEQYF. Here the CDR3 DNA reads TGCGCCAGCAGGGGACAGGGAGGTTTGGAGCAGTACTTC. Together with reference TRBV5-1 and TRBJ2-7, the CDR3 gives the full variable domain: KAGVTQTPRYLIKTRGQQVTLSCSPISGHRSVSWYQQTPGQGLQFLFEYFSETQRNKGNFPGRFSGRQFSNSRSEMNVSTLELGDSALYLCASRGQGGLEQYFGPGTRLTVT.

This clonotype appeared many times. This chain joins TRBV7-9 and TRBJ2-1; D unresolved. The V end lost 2 bases, the J end lost 9 bases, and 8 bases lay between the germline ends. The CDR3 consists of 12 residues. The germline CDR1 and CDR2 sequences are SEHNR and FQNEAQ (reference sequence). The chain's CDR3 is CASSLSLLEQFF. The CDR3 nucleotides read TGTGCCAGCAGCTTAAGCCTCCTTGAGCAGTTCTTC.

This clonotype was observed at least ten times. The V call is TRBV4-1, the J call TRBJ2-7, with TRBD2 identical over 8 bases. The CDR3 length is 16 residues. V lost 0 bases to trimming and J lost 3 bases; unmatched junction nucleotides: 7. Germline values: CDR1 MGHRA, CDR2 YSYEKL. This CDR3 reads CASSQDPRGANYEQYF. The CDR3 DNA reads TGCGCCAGCAGCCAAGATCCGCGGGGGGCAAACTACGAGCAGTACTTC.

This clonotype was seen many times. The chain combines TRBV4-1 with TRBJ1-6, with a tentative D call TRBD1 (5 bases). This CDR3 spans 18 amino acids. Germline V gene lookup returns CDR1 MGHRA and CDR2 YSYEKL. With 0 bases removed from V and 4 bases from J, the gap between germline ends came to 16 bases. CDR3 in amino acids: CASSQDGRGATYNSPLHF. The CDR3 nucleotides read TGCGCCAGCAGCCAAGATGGGAGAGGGGCGACTTATAATTCACCCCTCCACTTT.

This clonotype was picked up many times. The genes are TRBV5-1 and TRBJ2-7, with D perhaps matching TRBD1 or TRBD2 (5 bases each). The germline gives CDR1 SGHRS, CDR2 YFSETQ. Deletions cut 3 bases from V and 2 bases from J, with 18 bases between. This CDR3 is 16 amino acids long. The CDR3, as DNA: TGCGCCAGCAGCTCAATCTCTTGGGGACCGACCTACGAGCAGTACTTC. It specifies CASSSISWGPTYEQYF.

There are many counts of this clonotype. This rearrangement joins TRBV20-1 to TRBJ2-1; D may match TRBD1 or TRBD2 (5 bases each). V was cut by 4 bases and J by 5 bases, with 21 bases left in between. Germline V gives CDR1 DFQATT, CDR2 SNEGSKA (reference sequence). There are 16 residues in the CDR3. The CDR3 reads CSATRWTQRINNEQFF. DNA for the CDR3: TGCAGTGCTACCCGATGGACACAGCGGATCAACAATGAGCAGTTCTTC.

The gene calls are TRBV5-1 and TRBJ2-1; 12 bases agree with TRBD2. The CDR3 is 18 amino acids. CDR1 is SGHRS and CDR2 is YFSETQ in the germline V gene. V was pared by 4 bases and J by 7 bases, with 15 bases of the junction left unmatched. The CDR3 region is CASSHLAQLAGGSNEQFF. The CDR3 coding sequence is TGCGCCAGCAGCCACCTGGCCCAACTAGCGGGAGGCTCAAATGAGCAGTTCTTC.

The table lists this clonotype with many counts. This sequence joins TRBV2 and TRBJ2-3; D gene unclear. Trimming removed 6 bases at V and 4 bases at J, with 14 bases between. Germline CDR1 is SNHLY and CDR2 is FYNNEI. There are 14 residues in the CDR3. CDR3 DNA: TGTGCCAGCAGGAAACTCGTAGCTCCAGATACGCAGTATTTT. Translating gives CASRKLVAPDTQYF.

This clonotype appeared many times. The chain has TRBV5-1 and TRBJ2-3; unclear D gene. Germline values: CDR1 SGHRS, CDR2 YFSETQ. The CDR3 is 14 amino acids. Trimming pared 6 bases from V and 2 bases from J, leaving 13 bases between. This CDR3 is CASTRLGNTDTQYF. In DNA form, the CDR3 reads TGCGCCAGCACTCGGTTGGGGAACACAGATACGCAGTATTTT. Full variable domain (missing parts from reference TRBV5-1 and TRBJ2-3): KAGVTQTPRYLIKTRGQQVTLSCSPISGHRSVSWYQQTPGQGLQFLFEYFSETQRNKGNFPGRFSGRQFSNSRSEMNVSTLELGDSALYLCASTRLGNTDTQYFGPGTRLTVL.

In its sample, this clonotype was seen many times. The CDR3 bases are TGTGCCAGCAGCTTAGTCTACAGGGAAATCAATCAGCCCCAGCATTTT. Translated, it gives CASSLVYREINQPQHF. The genes are TRBV7-2 and TRBJ1-5; the D gene is possibly TRBD1 (6 bases). The CDR3 sequence is 16 residues long. V was clipped by 1 base and J by 3 bases, with 13 bases between them. CDR1 is SGHTA and CDR2 is FQGNSA in the germline V gene. The full variable domain, its missing parts supplied by reference TRBV7-2 and TRBJ1-5, is GAGVSQSPSNKVTEKGKDVELRCDPISGHTALYWYRQSLGQGLEFLIYFQGNSAPDKSGLPSDRFSAERTGGSVSTLTIQRTQQEDSAVYLCASSLVYREINQPQHFGDGTRLSIL.

V gene TRBV4-3 combines with J gene TRBJ2-7, with 13 nucleotides matching TRBD2. The CDR3 extends over 17 amino acids. The V gene end was trimmed by 0 bases and the J gene end by 5 bases; junction bases not matched to a gene: 7. CDR1 and CDR2 from the germline V gene are LGHNA and YSLEER. In DNA form, the CDR3 reads TGCGCCAGCAGCCAAGATTCAACTAGCGGGGGGGTCCACGAGCAGTACTTC. Residues: CASSQDSTSGGVHEQYF.

This clonotype appeared many times. CDR3 amino acids: CASSPFLDRVNTEAFF. The CDR3 nucleotides are TGCGCCAGCAGCCCCTTCTTGGACAGGGTGAACACTGAAGCTTTCTTT. The chain joins TRBV5-1 to TRBJ1-1; the match to TRBD1 covers 8 bases. This CDR3 is 16 amino acids long. Germline lookup yields CDR1 SGHRS and CDR2 YFSETQ. Unmatched junction bases numbered 8, after V lost 4 bases and J lost 0 bases.

Many counts were recorded for this clonotype. This chain uses TRBV20-1 with TRBJ1-1; D not certain. This CDR3 contains 14 residues. V was cut by 4 bases and J by 2 bases, with 14 bases left in between. The germline V gene has CDR1 DFQATT and CDR2 SNEGSKA (reference sequence). As DNA, the CDR3 is TGCAGTGCTATGGTTGGGGTAGGAAACACTGAAGCTTTCTTT. Protein product: CSAMVGVGNTEAFF.

This clonotype was recorded at least ten times. The rearrangement uses TRBV7-9 and TRBJ1-2; 9 bases agree with TRBD1. The CDR3 length is 18 residues. Germline assignment: CDR1 SEHNR and CDR2 FQNEAQ (reference sequence). Trimming at V came to 1 base and at J to 4 bases, leaving 13 bases not matched to a gene. CDR3 region: CASSLETSGTGFGYGYTF. The CDR3 DNA reads as TGTGCCAGCAGCTTAGAAACCTCCGGGACAGGGTTTGGCTATGGCTACACCTTC.

This clonotype occurred many times. The genes are TRBV5-1 and TRBJ2-3; D remains unclear. The CDR3 loop spans 15 amino acids. Germline assignment: CDR1 SGHRS and CDR2 YFSETQ. V lost 4 bases to trimming and J lost 1 base, with 13 bases between them. CDR3 residues: CASSMDAVGTDTQYF. The CDR3, as DNA: TGCGCCAGCAGCATGGACGCGGTCGGCACAGATACGCAGTATTTT.

Ten or more counts support this clonotype. The gene calls are TRBV10-3 and TRBJ1-5, with D unresolved. Between the trimmed V and J ends, which lost 3 bases and 3 bases, there was a span of 12 bases. The CDR3 is made up of 15 amino acids. From germline, CDR1 is ENHRY and CDR2 SYGVKD. CDR3 coding DNA: TGTGCCATCAGTGATAGTCAAAGGTCCAATCAGCCCCAGCATTTT. Translating gives CAISDSQRSNQPQHF.